The 16 T cell receptor beta chains reported below all come from one sample, sequenced in a study of T cell responses to AZD1222 COVID-19 vaccine. Clones were sequenced by immunoSEQ multiplex PCR, and TCRdb holds only the in-frame ones, with some missing. Seen here are about 100,000 clones, about nine tenths observed once, and the top ten hold roughly 5.6%. The sample was peripheral blood, taken 28 days after the second AZD1222 dose. The receptors come from an adult who received the AZD1222 COVID-19 vaccine.

This chain uses TRBV6-5 with TRBJ1-5, with D possibly TRBD1 on 5 matching bases. Germline CDR1 and CDR2: MNHEY and SVGAGI. Trimming took 6 bases from V and 9 from J, leaving 12 bases between them. CDR3 length equals 12 residues. The CDR3 here is CASRLARGPQHF. CDR3 nucleotides: TGTGCCAGCAGGCTAGCGAGGGGGCCCCAGCATTTT.

This chain uses TRBV5-1 with TRBJ1-5; D not certain. This CDR3 is built from 13 residues. Trimming cost V 7 bases and J 6 bases, with 14 bases left between them. Germline lookup yields CDR1 SGHRS and CDR2 YFSETQ. The CDR3 DNA reads as TGCGCCAGCGCAGAGGGTGTGGGTCAGCCCCAGCATTTT. This encodes CASAEGVGQPQHF. The full variable domain, rest sourced from reference TRBV5-1 and TRBJ1-5, is KAGVTQTPRYLIKTRGQQVTLSCSPISGHRSVSWYQQTPGQGLQFLFEYFSETQRNKGNFPGRFSGRQFSNSRSEMNVSTLELGDSALYLCASAEGVGQPQHFGDGTRLSIL.

This rearrangement joins TRBV5-5 to TRBJ1-5; 7 bases fit TRBD1. After removal of 4 bases from V and 3 bases from J, the junction contained 7 bases not matched to a gene. CDR3 length: 15 amino acids. CDR1 is SGHKS and CDR2 is YYEKEE in the germline V gene (reference sequence). Here the CDR3 DNA reads TGTGCCAGCAGCCAAGGCAGGGGGGACAATCAGCCCCAGCATTTT. It encodes CASSQGRGDNQPQHF.

V is TRBV4-3 and J is TRBJ2-3; D may be TRBD2 (5 bases). CDR1 LGHNA and CDR2 YSLEER come from the germline V gene. The CDR3 runs to 13 residues. V was pared by 0 bases and J by 13 bases, with 14 bases between. The CDR3 DNA is TGCGCCAGCAGCCAAGATCCGGACTCAACAGAGTATTTT. This gives the protein CASSQDPDSTEYF.

This clone was observed once. The V gene is TRBV27, the J gene TRBJ2-7; a possible D gene is TRBD1 (5 bases). V was clipped by 0 bases and J by 2 bases, with 17 bases between them. Germline V gene data show CDR1 as MNHEY and CDR2 as SMNVEV (reference sequence). The length of the CDR3 is 17 residues. The CDR3 bases are TGTGCCAGCAGTTTATCGAGATCGGCAGGGTACCCCTACGAGCAGTACTTC. Protein sequence: CASSLSRSAGYPYEQYF.

The J gene is TRBJ2-1, the V gene TRBV24-1; maybe TRBD2 (6 bases). Looked up from germline, CDR1 is KGHDR and CDR2 is SFDVKD. CDR3 length: 15 residues. Trimming left V 9 bases short and J 3 bases short, with 17 bases between. The DNA of the CDR3 is TGTGCCACCCAAGATTCCGGGAGTCTCTACAATGAGCAGTTCTTC. It translates to CATQDSGSLYNEQFF.

This clone showed up just once. V and J are TRBV28 and TRBJ1-1; 7 nucleotides align to TRBD1. The CDR3 length is 16 residues. Trimming removed 5 bases from V and 5 bases from J; junction bases left unmatched: 14. Per the germline V gene, CDR1 is MDHEN and CDR2 is SYDVKM. CDR3 sequence: CASSPRAGGRGTEAFF. The DNA for the CDR3 is TGTGCCAGCAGTCCCCGGGCAGGGGGGCGAGGGACTGAAGCTTTCTTT. Using reference TRBV28 and TRBJ1-1 for the parts outside the CDR3, the full variable domain is DVKVTQSSRYLVKRTGEKVFLECVQDMDHENMFWYRQDPGLGLRLIYFSYDVKMKEKGDIPEGYSVSREKKERFSLILESASTNQTSMYLCASSPRAGGRGTEAFFGQGTRLTVV.

The chain has TRBV27 and TRBJ1-1; 9 bases align to TRBD1. V gave up 4 bases and J gave up 4 bases; unmatched junction bases: 7. From germline, CDR1 is MNHEY and CDR2 SMNVEV (reference sequence). CDR3 length: 15 residues. The CDR3 DNA follows: TGTGCCAGCAGTTCAGGGACAGGGTGGGCCACTGAAGCTTTCTTT. Translating gives CASSSGTGWATEAFF.

This chain uses TRBV7-9 with TRBJ1-1; D is possibly TRBD1 (6 bases). From germline, CDR1 is SEHNR and CDR2 FQNEAQ (reference sequence). Trimming stripped 7 bases from V and 1 base from J, with 10 bases between. The CDR3 spans 13 residues. In DNA form, the CDR3 reads TGTGCCAGCATCCGGGGGCGGAACACTGAAGCTTTCTTT. Translating gives CASIRGRNTEAFF.

The genes are TRBV3-1 (or the pseudogene TRBV3-2) and TRBJ1-5; 8 bases align to TRBD1. Trimming took 4 bases from V and 2 from J; bases not matched to a gene: 7. Germline V gene sequence: CDR1 LGHDT, CDR2 YNNKEL (reference sequence). CDR3 length: 16 residues. The DNA of the CDR3 is TGTGCCAGCAGCCTACAGGGGGGACAGGGCAATCAGCCCCAGCATTTT. It translates to CASSLQGGQGNQPQHF.

The CDR3 DNA follows: TGTGCCAGCATCTTAGGGCCCGACACCGGGGAGCTGTTTTTT. It codes for CASILGPDTGELFF. The chain is built from TRBV6-5 and TRBJ2-2; D ambiguous. Trimming removed 7 bases from V and 3 bases from J, with 12 bases in between. CDR1 and CDR2 from the germline V gene are MNHEY and SVGAGI. This CDR3 has 14 residues.

The rearrangement joins TRBV18 to TRBJ2-1; 7 bases map to TRBD2. Losses at the gene ends were 3 bases for V and 2 bases for J; bases not matched to a gene: 7. CDR1 is KGHSH and CDR2 is LQKENI in the germline V gene. The CDR3 has 16 amino acids. As DNA, the CDR3 is TGTGCCAGCTCACCCCCGGGAGGACTCACCTACAATGAGCAGTTCTTC. This gives the protein CASSPPGGLTYNEQFF.

This chain joins TRBV12-3 or TRBV12-4 and TRBJ1-1, with D possibly matching TRBD1 (6 bases). Deletions cut 4 bases from V and 6 bases from J, with 12 bases between. This CDR3 region has 13 residues. CDR3 protein: CASSSRQVAEAFF. The DNA for the CDR3 is TGTGCCAGCAGTTCCAGACAGGTCGCTGAAGCTTTCTTT.

This clone came up a few times. The chain has TRBV13 and TRBJ1-6; D call uncertain. Germline lookup yields CDR1 PRHDT and CDR2 FYEKMQ (reference sequence). With 4 bases removed from V and 10 bases from J, the gap between germline ends came to 20 bases. The CDR3 consists of 16 residues. The CDR3, as DNA: TGTGCCAGCAGCTCGAGGACGGGCCCAGCCCAGTCACCCCTCCACTTT. Translation: CASSSRTGPAQSPLHF.

This chain's CDR3 is CAIRMVEAGGQFF. The CDR3 nucleotides read TGTGCCATCCGGATGGTCGAGGCCGGCGGGCAGTTCTTC. The chain recombines TRBV10-3 with TRBJ2-1; the D is unclear. The V end was cut by 8 bases, the J end by 12 bases, with 20 bases between. Per germline, CDR1 ENHRY and CDR2 SYGVKD. CDR3 length: 13 amino acids.

The chain links TRBV5-6 to TRBJ1-1; D gene unclear. There are 12 residues in the CDR3. V was shortened by 0 bases and J by 4 bases, with 4 bases between the two germline ends. Germline values: CDR1 SGHDT, CDR2 YYEEEE. CDR3 region: CASSLGVTEAFF. CDR3 bases: TGTGCCAGCAGCTTGGGGGTCACTGAAGCTTTCTTT.